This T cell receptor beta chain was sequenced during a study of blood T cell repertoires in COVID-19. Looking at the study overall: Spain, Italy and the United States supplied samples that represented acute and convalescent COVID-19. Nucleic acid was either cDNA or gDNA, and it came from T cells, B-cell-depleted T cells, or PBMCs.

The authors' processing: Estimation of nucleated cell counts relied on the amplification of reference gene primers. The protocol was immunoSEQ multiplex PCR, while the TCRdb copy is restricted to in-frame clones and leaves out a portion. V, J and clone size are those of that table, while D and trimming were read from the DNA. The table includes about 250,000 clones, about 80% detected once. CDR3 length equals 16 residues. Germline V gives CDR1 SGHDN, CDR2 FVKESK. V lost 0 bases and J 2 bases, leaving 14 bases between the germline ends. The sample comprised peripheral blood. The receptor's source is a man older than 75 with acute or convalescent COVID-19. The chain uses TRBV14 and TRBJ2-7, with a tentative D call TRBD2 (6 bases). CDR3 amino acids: CASSQDRWRGAYEQYF. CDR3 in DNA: TGTGCCAGCAGCCAAGATCGGTGGAGGGGCGCCTACGAGCAGTACTTC. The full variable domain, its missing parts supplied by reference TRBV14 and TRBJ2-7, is EAGVTQFPSHSVIEKGQTVTLRCDPISGHDNLYWYRRVMGKEIKFLLHFVKESKQDESGMPNNRFLAERTGGTYSTLKVQPAELEDSGVYFCASSQDRWRGAYEQYFGPGTRLTVT.